Listed below are T cell receptor beta chains from one sample, sequenced in a study of shared clonotypes between healthy human individuals. The assay was immunoSEQ multiplex PCR, and TCRdb's table has in-frame clones only and misses some. Seen here are some 1,400,000 clones, 96% observed once, and the top ten hold approximately 1.2%. Sequencing was carried out using naive CD4+ T cells sorted from blood. These TCRs come from a man under 40 in good health. Each CDR3 is given with its conserved first and last residue.

V	J	CDR3
TRBV6-5	TRBJ1-3	CASRLSPLGNTIYF
TRBV19	TRBJ1-5	CASSTTGTDQPQHF
TRBV18	TRBJ2-5	CASSPRIGETQYF
TRBV2	TRBJ1-2	CASKRGGVGYTF
TRBV29-1	TRBJ2-1	CSEAPLGSYNEQFF
TRBV5-1	TRBJ2-2	CASAAASYTGELFF
TRBV7-9	TRBJ2-5	CASSPSQETQYF
TRBV9	TRBJ2-7	CASSVVAESSYEQYF
TRBV6-1	TRBJ2-2	CASQLTPDTGELFF
TRBV28	TRBJ1-2	CASATQGNYGYTF
TRBV30	TRBJ1-4	CAWSGHGRNEKLFF
TRBV2	TRBJ2-7	CASQSRGTSYEQYF
TRBV7-2	TRBJ2-1	CASSLKPSSTYNEQFF
TRBV7-2	TRBJ1-5	CASSFTVRGGNQPQHF
TRBV7-8	TRBJ2-3	CASTPGGWSTDTQYF
TRBV10-3	TRBJ2-3	CAISVWREEEDTQYF
TRBV5-4	TRBJ2-7	CASSSGARTGHSYEQYF
TRBV11-3	TRBJ2-5	CASSLAGEWETQYF
TRBV7-9	TRBJ2-3	CASSFWRGWSTDTQYF
TRBV28	TRBJ1-5	CASSWDSFNQPQHF